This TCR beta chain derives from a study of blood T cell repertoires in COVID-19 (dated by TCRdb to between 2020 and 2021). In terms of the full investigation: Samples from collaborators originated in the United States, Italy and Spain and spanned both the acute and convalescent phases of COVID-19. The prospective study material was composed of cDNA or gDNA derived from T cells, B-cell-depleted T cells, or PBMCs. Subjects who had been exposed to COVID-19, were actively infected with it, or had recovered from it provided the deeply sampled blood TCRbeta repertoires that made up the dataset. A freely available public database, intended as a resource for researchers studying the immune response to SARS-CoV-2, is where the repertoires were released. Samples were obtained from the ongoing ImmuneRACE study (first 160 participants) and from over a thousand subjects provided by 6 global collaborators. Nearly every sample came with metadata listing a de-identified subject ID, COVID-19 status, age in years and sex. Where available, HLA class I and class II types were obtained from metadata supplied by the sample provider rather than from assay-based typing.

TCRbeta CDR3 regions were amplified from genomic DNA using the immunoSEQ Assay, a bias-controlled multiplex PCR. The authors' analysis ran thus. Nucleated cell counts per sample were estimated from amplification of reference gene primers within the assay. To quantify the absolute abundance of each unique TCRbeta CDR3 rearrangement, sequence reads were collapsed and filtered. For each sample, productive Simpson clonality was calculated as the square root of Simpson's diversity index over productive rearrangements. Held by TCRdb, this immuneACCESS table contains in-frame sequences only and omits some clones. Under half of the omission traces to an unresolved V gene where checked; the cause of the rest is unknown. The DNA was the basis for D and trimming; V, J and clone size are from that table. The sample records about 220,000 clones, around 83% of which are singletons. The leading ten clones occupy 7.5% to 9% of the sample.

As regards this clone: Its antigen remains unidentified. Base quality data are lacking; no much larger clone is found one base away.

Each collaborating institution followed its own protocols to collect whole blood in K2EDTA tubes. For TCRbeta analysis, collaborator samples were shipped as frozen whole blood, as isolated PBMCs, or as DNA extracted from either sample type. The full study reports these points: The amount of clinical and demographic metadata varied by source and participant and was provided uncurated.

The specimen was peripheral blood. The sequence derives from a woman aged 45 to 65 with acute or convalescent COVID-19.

The DNA sequence is given as TGTGCCAGCAGCGCGGGAAGCTCCTACAATGAGCAGTTCTTC. It translates to CASSAGSSYNEQFF. The rearrangement combines TRBV6-4 with TRBJ2-1; TRBD2 is possibly the D segment (6 matching bases). Trimming costs V 6 bases and J 0 bases, and their ends lie 9 bases apart. According to the germline V gene, CDR1 reads MRHNA and CDR2 reads SNTAGT. The CDR3 starts with the cysteine, ends with the phenylalanine, and has 14 residues. Solely the CDR3 DNA is kept, with 42 bases framed from the first base.